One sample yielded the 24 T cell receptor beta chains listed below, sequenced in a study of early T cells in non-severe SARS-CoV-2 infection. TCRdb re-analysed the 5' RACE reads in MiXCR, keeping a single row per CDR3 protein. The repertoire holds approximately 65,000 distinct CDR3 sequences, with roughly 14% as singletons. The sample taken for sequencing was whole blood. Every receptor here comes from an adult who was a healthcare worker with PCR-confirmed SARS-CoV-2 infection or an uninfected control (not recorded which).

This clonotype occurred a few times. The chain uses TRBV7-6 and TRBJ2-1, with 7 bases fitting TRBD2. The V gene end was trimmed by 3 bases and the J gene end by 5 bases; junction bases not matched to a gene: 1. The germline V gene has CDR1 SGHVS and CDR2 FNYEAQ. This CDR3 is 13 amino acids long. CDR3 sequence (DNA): TGTGCCAGCAGCTTCCGGGGGGACAATGAGCAGTTCTTC. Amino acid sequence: CASSFRGDNEQFF.

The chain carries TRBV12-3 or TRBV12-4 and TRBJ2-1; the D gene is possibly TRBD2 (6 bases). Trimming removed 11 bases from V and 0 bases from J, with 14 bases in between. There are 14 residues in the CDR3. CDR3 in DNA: TGTGCCTGCCGGGGAGCGGGCTCCTACAATGAGCAGTTCTTC. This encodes CACRGAGSYNEQFF.

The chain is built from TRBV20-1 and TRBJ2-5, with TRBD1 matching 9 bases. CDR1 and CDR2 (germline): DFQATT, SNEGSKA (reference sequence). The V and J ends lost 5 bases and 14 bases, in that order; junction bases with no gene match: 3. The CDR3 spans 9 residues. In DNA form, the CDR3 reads TGCAGTGCTGGGGGACAGGGCTACTTC. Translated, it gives CSAGGQGYF.

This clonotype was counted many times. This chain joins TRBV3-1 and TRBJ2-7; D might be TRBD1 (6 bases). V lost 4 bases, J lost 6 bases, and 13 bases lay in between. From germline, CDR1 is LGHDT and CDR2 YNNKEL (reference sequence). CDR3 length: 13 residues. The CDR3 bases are TGTGCCAGCAGCCCATGGACAGAACGCGAGCAGTACTTC. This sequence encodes CASSPWTEREQYF.

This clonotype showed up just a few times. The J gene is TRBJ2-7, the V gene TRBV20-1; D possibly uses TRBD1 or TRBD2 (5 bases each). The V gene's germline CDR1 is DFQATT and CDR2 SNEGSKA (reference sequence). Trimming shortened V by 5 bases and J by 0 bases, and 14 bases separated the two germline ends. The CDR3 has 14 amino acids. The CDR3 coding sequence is TGCAGTGCTGACCGGGACGGCAGCTCCTACGAGCAGTACTTC. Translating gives CSADRDGSSYEQYF.

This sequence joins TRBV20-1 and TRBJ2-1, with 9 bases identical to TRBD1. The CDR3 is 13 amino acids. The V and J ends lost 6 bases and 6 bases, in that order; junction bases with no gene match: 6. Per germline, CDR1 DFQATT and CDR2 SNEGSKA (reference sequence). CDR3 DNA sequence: TGCAGTGCAGCACAGGGGGCGGGCAATGAGCAGTTCTTC. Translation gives CSAAQGAGNEQFF.

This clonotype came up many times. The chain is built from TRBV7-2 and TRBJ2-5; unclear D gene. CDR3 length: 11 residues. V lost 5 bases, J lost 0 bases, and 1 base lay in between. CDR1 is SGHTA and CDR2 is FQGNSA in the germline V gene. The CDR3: CASSNQETQYF. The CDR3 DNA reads TGTGCCAGCAGCAACCAAGAGACCCAGTACTTC.

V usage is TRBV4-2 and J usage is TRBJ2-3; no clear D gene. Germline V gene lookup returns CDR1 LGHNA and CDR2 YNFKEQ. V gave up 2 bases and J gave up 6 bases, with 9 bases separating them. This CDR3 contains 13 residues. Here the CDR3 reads CASSQQELDTQYF. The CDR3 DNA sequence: TGTGCCAGCAGCCAACAAGAATTGGATACGCAGTATTTT.

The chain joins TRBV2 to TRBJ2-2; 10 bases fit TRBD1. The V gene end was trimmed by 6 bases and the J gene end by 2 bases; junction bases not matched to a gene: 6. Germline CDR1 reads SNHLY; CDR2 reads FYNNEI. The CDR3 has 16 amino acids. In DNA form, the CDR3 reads TGTGCCAGCAGCTCCTGGGACAGGGGTAACACCGGGGAGCTGTTTTTT. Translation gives CASSSWDRGNTGELFF.

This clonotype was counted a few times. The CDR3 here is CASSLVVAVETQYF. CDR3 DNA sequence: TGTGCCAGCAGCTTAGTCGTGGCTGTAGAGACCCAGTACTTC. The rearrangement links TRBV11-2 to TRBJ2-5; D uncertain. Germline CDR1 reads SGHAT; CDR2 reads FQNNGV. The CDR3 is made up of 14 amino acids. The V end was cut by 1 base, the J end by 4 bases, with 10 bases between. The complete variable domain, with remaining parts taken from reference TRBV11-2 and TRBJ2-5, reads EAGVAQSPRYKIIEKRQSVAFWCNPISGHATLYWYQQILGQGPKLLIQFQNNGVVDDSQLPKDRFSAERLKGVDSTLKIQPAKLEDSAVYLCASSLVVAVETQYFGPGTRLLVL.

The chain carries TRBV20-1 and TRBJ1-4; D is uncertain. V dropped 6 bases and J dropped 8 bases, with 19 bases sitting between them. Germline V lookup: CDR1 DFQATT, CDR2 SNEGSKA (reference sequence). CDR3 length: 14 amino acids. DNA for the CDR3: TGCAGTGCCACCCCGGACGGGTTGGGCGAAAAACTGTTTTTT. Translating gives CSATPDGLGEKLFF.

Here the CDR3 reads CASSTPRTESGANVLTF. CDR3 nucleotides: TGTGCCAGCAGTACCCCCCGGACAGAATCTGGGGCCAACGTCCTGACTTTC. This chain links TRBV6-5 with TRBJ2-6; D perhaps matches TRBD1 (6 bases). V dropped 5 bases and J dropped 1 base, with 15 bases sitting between them. The CDR3 sequence is 17 residues long. CDR1 and CDR2 (germline): MNHEY, SVGAGI.

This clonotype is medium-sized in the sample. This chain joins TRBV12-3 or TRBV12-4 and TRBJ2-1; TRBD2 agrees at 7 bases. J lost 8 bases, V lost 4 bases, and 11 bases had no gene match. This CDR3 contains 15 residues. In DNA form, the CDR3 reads TGTGCCAGCAGTTCAAGGTTGGGGGGGGTAGATGAGCAGTTCTTC. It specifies CASSSRLGGVDEQFF.

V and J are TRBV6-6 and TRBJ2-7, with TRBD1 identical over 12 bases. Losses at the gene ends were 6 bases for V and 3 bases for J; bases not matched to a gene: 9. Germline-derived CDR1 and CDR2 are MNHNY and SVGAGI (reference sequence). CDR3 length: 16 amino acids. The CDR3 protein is CASSPWGQGAIYEQYF. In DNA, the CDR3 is TGTGCCAGCAGCCCCTGGGGACAGGGGGCCATCTACGAGCAGTACTTC.

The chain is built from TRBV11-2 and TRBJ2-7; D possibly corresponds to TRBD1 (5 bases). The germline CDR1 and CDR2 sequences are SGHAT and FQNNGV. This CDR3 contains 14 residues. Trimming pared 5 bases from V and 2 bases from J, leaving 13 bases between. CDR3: CASSDPRQTYEQYF. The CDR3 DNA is TGTGCCAGCAGCGACCCACGACAGACCTACGAGCAGTACTTC.

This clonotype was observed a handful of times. This CDR3 is CAIRAGLAGVEQYF. The CDR3, as DNA: TGTGCCATCAGAGCGGGACTAGCGGGGGTTGAGCAGTACTTC. This chain joins TRBV10-3 and TRBJ2-7, with 14 positions matching TRBD2. Trimming cost V 6 bases and J 7 bases; bases outside gene matches: 5. The CDR3 is made up of 14 amino acids. Germline CDR1 reads ENHRY; CDR2 reads SYGVKD.

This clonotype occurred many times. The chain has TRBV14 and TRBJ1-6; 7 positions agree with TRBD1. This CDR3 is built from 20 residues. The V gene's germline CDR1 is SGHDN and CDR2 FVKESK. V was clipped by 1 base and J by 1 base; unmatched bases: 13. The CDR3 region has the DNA TGTGCCAGCAGCCAAGGACCGGGACAGACCAAATCGTCCTATAATTCACCCCTCCACTTT. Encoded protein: CASSQGPGQTKSSYNSPLHF.

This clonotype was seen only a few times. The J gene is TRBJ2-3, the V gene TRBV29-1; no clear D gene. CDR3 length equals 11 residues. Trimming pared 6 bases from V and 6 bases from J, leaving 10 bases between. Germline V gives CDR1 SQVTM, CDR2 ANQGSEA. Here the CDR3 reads CSVKEYDTQYF. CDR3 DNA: TGCAGCGTAAAAGAATATGATACGCAGTATTTT.

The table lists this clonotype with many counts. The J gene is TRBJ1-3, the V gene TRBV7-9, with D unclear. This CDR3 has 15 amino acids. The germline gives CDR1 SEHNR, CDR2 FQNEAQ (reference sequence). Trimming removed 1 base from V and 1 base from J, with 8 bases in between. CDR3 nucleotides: TGTGCCAGCAGCTTAGGGTCGGGTTCTGGAAACACCATATATTTT. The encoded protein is CASSLGSGSGNTIYF.

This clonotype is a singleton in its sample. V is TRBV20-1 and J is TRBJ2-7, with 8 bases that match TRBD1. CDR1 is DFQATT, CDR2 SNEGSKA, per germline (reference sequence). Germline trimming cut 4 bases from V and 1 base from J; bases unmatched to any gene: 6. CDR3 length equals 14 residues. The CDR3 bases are TGCAGTGCTAACAGGAGACAGGGGTCCTACGAGCAGTACTTC. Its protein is CSANRRQGSYEQYF.

This CDR3 reads CASSLVGTSNQPQHF. DNA for the CDR3: TGTGCCAGCAGCTTAGTGGGGACTTCCAATCAGCCCCAGCATTTT. The V call is TRBV7-2, the J call TRBJ1-5, with D possibly being TRBD1 (5 bases). The CDR3 extends over 15 amino acids. Germline CDR1 reads SGHTA; CDR2 reads FQGNSA. With 1 base removed from V and 3 bases from J, the gap between germline ends came to 10 bases.

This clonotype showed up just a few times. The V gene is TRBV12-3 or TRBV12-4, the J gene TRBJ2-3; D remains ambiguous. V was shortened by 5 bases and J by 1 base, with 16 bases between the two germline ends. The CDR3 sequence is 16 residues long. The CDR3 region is CASSPGRPIRTDTQYF. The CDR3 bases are TGTGCCAGCAGTCCTGGGCGCCCCATTCGCACAGATACGCAGTATTTT.

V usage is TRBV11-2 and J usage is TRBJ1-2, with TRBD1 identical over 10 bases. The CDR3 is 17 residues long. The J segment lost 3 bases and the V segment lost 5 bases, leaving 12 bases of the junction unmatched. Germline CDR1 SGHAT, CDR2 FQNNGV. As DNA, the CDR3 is TGTGCCAGCAGCCCACTCGGGAGGGACAGGGGCTACTATGGCTACACCTTC. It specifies CASSPLGRDRGYYGYTF.

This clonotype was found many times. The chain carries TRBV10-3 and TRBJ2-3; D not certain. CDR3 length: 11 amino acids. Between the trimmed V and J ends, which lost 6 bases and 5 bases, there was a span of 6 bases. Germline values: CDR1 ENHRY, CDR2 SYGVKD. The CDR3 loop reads CAIRNQDTQYF. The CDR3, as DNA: TGTGCCATCAGAAACCAAGATACGCAGTATTTT.